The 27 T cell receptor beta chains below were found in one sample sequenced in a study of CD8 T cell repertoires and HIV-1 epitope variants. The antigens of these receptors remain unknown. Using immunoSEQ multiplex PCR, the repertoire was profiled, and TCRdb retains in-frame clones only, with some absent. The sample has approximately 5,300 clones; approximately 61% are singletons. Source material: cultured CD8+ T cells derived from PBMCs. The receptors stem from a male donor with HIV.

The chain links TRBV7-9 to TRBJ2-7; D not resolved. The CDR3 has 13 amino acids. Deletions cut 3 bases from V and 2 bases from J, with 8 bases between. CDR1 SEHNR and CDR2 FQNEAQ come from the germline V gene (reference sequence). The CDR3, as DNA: TGTGCCAGCAGCTTGGCGGCGGCCTACGAGCAGTACTTC. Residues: CASSLAAAYEQYF.

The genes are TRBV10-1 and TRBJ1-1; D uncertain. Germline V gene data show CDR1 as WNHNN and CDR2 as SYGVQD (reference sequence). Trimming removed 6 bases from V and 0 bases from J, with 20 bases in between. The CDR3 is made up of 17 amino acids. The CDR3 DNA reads TGCGCCAGCAGCTTGGAGGCAGACCTGGGCATGAACACTGAAGCTTTCTTT. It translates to CASSLEADLGMNTEAFF.

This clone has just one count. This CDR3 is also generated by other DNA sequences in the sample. The CDR3: CASSIEGTTYEQYF. The DNA of the CDR3 is TGTGCCAGTAGTATAGAGGGGACAACGTACGAGCAGTACTTC. This rearrangement joins TRBV19 to TRBJ2-7, with D tentatively TRBD1 (6 bases). The germline gives CDR1 LNHDA, CDR2 SQIVND (reference sequence). The length of the CDR3 is 14 residues. The V end was cut by 0 bases, the J end by 4 bases, with 10 bases between.

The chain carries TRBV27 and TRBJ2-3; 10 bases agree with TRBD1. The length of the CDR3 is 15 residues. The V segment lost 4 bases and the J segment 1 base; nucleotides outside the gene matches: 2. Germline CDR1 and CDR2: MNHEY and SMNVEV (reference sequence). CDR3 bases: TGTGCCAGCAGTTCCGGGACAGGGGGCACAGATACGCAGTATTTT. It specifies CASSSGTGGTDTQYF.

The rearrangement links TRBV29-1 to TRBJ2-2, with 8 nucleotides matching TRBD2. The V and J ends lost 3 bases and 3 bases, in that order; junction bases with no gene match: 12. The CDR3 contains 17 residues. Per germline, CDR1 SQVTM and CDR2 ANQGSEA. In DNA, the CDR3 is TGCAGCGTTGACGCGGGGGGTTTAGGAGAGGACACCGGGGAGCTGTTTTTT. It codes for CSVDAGGLGEDTGELFF.

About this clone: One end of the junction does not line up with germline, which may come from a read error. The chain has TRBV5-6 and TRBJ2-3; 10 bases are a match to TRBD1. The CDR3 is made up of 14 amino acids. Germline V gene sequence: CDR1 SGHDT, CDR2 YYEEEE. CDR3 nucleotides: TGTGCCAGCAGTTTGGGGACAGGGGCAGATACGCAGTATTTT. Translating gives CASSLGTGADTQYF.

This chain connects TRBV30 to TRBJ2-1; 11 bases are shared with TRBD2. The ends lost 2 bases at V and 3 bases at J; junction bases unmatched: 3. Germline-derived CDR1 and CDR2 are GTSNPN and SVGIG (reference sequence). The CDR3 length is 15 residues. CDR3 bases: TGTGCCTGGAGTACTACTAGCGGGGGCTACAATGAGCAGTTCTTC. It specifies CAWSTTSGGYNEQFF.

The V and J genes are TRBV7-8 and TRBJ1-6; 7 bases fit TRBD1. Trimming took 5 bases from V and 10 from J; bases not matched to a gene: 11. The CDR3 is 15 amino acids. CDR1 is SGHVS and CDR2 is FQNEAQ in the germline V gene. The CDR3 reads CASSPRTGVESPLHF. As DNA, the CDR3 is TGTGCCAGCAGCCCGAGGACAGGAGTAGAGTCACCCCTCCACTTT.

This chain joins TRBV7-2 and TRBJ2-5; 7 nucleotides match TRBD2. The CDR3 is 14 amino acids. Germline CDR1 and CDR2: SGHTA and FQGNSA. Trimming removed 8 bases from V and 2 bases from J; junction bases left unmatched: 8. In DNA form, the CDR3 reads TGTGCCAGCGACGACGGGGGGTTACAAGAGACCCAGTACTTC. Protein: CASDDGGLQETQYF.

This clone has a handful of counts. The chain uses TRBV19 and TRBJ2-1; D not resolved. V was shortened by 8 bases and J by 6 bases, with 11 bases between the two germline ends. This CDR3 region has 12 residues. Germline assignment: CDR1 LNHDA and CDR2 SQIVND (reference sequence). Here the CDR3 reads CASGLVSNEQFF. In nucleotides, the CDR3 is TGTGCCAGTGGCTTAGTATCCAATGAGCAGTTCTTC.

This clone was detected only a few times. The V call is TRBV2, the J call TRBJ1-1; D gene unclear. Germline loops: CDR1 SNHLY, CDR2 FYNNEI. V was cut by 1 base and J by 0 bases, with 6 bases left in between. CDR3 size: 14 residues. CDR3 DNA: TGTGCCAGCAGTGAAGATTACTTGAACACTGAAGCTTTCTTT. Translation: CASSEDYLNTEAFF.

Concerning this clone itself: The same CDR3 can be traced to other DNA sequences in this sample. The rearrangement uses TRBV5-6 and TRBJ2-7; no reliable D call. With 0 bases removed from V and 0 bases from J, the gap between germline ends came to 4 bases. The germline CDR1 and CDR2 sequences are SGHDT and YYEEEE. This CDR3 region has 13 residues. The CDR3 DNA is TGTGCCAGCAGCTTGGGAAGCTCCTACGAGCAGTACTTC. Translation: CASSLGSSYEQYF.

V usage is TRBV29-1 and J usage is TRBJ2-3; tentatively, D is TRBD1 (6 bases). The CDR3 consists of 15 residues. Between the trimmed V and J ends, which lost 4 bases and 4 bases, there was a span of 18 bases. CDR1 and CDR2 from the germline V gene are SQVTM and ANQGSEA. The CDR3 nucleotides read TGCAGCGTTGTACAGGGTTTGGGAGTCCCAGATACGCAGTATTTT. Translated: CSVVQGLGVPDTQYF.

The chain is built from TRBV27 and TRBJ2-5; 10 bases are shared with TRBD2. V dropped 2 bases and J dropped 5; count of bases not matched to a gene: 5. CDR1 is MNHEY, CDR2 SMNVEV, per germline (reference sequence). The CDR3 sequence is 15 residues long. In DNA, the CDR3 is TGTGCCAGCAGTTTAGGTAGCGGGAGGTGGGAGACCCAGTACTTC. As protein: CASSLGSGRWETQYF.

Here the CDR3 reads CASSPRGGGPYNEQFF. The CDR3 bases are TGTGCCAGCAGCCCCAGGGGAGGGGGTCCCTACAATGAGCAGTTCTTC. The chain employs TRBV11-2 and TRBJ2-1, with D possibly being TRBD2 (7 bases). Germline V gene sequence: CDR1 SGHAT, CDR2 FQNNGV. The CDR3 loop spans 16 amino acids. Trimming shortened V by 5 bases and J by 2 bases, and 16 bases separated the two germline ends.

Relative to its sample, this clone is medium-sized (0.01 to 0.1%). The CDR3 reads CASSPISTSGSSYEQYF. The CDR3 nucleotides are TGTGCCAGCAGCCCCATCTCTACTAGCGGGAGCTCCTACGAGCAGTACTTC. The chain has TRBV27 and TRBJ2-7, with 11 bases identical to TRBD2. Germline CDR1 MNHEY, CDR2 SMNVEV (reference sequence). This CDR3 has 17 amino acids. V gave up 6 bases and J gave up 0 bases; unmatched junction bases: 10.

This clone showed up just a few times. The CDR3 DNA reads TGTGCCAGCAGCTCCAGCCTCAATGAGCAGTTCTTC. Protein: CASSSSLNEQFF. V is TRBV5-4 and J is TRBJ2-1; D unclear. Per germline, CDR1 SGHNT and CDR2 YYREEE (reference sequence). The CDR3 sequence is 12 residues long. V lost 3 bases and J lost 6, with 7 bases in between.

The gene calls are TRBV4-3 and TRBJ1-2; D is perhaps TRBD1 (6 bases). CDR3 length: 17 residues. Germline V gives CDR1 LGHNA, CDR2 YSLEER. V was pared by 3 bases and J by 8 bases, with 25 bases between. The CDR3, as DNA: TGCGCCAGCAGCCAGACCTTGGACAGCTCACGTTTGGGGGGCTACACCTTC. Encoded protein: CASSQTLDSSRLGGYTF.

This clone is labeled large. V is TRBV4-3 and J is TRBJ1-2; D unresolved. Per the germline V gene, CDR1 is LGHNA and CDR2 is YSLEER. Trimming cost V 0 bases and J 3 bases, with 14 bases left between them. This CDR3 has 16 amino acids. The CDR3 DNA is TGCGCCAGCAGCCAAGATCCCGTCGAACTCGACTATGGCTACACCTTC. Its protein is CASSQDPVELDYGYTF.

The DNA for the CDR3 is TGCGCCAGCAGCCAAGCTCCGGGGCGAGGCACAGATACGCAGTATTTT. This translates into CASSQAPGRGTDTQYF. This sequence joins TRBV4-1 and TRBJ2-3; D might be TRBD1 or TRBD2, each matching 5 bases. Germline V gene sequence: CDR1 MGHRA, CDR2 YSYEKL. The germline V and J ends were trimmed by 1 base and 1 base, with 12 bases remaining between them. CDR3 length: 16 residues.

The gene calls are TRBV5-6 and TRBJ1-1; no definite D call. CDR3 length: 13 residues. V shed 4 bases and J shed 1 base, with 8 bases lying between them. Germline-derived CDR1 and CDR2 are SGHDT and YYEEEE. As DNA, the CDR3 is TGTGCCAGCAGCCTAAATCAGAACACTGAAGCTTTCTTT. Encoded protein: CASSLNQNTEAFF.

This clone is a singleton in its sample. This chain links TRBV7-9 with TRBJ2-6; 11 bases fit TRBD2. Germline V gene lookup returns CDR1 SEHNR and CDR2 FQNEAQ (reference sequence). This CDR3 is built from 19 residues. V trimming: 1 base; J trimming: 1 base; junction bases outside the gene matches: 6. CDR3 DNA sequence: TGTGCCAGCAGCTTAGTATCGGCTAGCGGGGGGTCTGGGGCCAACGTCCTGACTTTC. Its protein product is CASSLVSASGGSGANVLTF.

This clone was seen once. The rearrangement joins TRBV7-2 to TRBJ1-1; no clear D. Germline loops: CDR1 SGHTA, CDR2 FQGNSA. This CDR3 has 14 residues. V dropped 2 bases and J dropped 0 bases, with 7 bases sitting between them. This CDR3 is CASSLLTLNTEAFF. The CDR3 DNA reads TGTGCCAGCAGCTTACTCACCTTGAACACTGAAGCTTTCTTT. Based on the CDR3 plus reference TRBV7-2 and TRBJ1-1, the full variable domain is GAGVSQSPSNKVTEKGKDVELRCDPISGHTALYWYRQSLGQGLEFLIYFQGNSAPDKSGLPSDRFSAERTGGSVSTLTIQRTQQEDSAVYLCASSLLTLNTEAFFGQGTRLTVV.

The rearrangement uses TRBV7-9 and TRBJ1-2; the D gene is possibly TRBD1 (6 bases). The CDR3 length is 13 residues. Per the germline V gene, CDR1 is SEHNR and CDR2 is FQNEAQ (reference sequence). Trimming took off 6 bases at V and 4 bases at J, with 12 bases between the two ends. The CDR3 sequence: CASSIGTTYGYTF. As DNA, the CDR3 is TGTGCCAGCAGTATCGGGACAACCTATGGCTACACCTTC. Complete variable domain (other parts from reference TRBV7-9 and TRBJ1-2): DTGVSQNPRHKITKRGQNVTFRCDPISEHNRLYWYRQTLGQGPEFLTYFQNEAQLEKSRLLSDRFSAERPKGSFSTLEIQRTEQGDSAMYLCASSIGTTYGYTFGSGTRLTVV.

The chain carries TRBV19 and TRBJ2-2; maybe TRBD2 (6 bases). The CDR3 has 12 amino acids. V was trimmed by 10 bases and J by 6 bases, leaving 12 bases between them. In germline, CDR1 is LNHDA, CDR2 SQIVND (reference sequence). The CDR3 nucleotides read TGTGCCACTACCTGGGGGGCCGGGGAGCTGTTTTTT. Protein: CATTWGAGELFF.

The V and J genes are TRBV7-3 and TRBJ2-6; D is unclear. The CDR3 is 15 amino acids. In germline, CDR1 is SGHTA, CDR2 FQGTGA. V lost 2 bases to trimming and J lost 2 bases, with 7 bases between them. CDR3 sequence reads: CASSLGQAGANVLTF. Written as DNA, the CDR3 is TGTGCCAGCAGCTTAGGGCAGGCTGGGGCCAACGTCCTGACTTTC.

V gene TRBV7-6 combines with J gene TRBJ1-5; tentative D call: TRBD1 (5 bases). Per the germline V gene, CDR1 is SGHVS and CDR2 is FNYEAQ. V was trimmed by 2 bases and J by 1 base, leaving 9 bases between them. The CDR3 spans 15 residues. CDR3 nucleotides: TGTGCCAGCAGCTTACAAGAGGGGAGCAATCAGCCCCAGCATTTT. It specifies CASSLQEGSNQPQHF.